A single sample is the source of the 6 T cell receptor beta chains below, sequenced in a study of beta chain features in type 1 diabetes. Expressed TCRB transcripts were sequenced because the entire RNA isolate underwent reverse transcription. The table came from immunoSEQ multiplex PCR; TCRdb's copy has only in-frame clones and leaves some out. This sample has hundreds of thousands of clones; around a sixth occur once, and the top ten carry 0.07% to 0.095%. The sequenced sample consisted of naive CD4+ T cells from blood. Receptor source: a man younger than 35 in good health.

Comments on this clone: The sample contains more than one DNA sequence encoding this CDR3. The chain has TRBV5-1 and TRBJ2-1; tentatively, D is TRBD1 or TRBD2 (5 bases each). V lost 5 bases to trimming and J lost 0 bases, with 15 bases between them. CDR3 length: 16 amino acids. Per the germline V gene, CDR1 is SGHRS and CDR2 is YFSETQ. CDR3 sequence (DNA): TGCGCCAGCAGTTTTAAACTAGACAGCTCCTACAATGAGCAGTTCTTC. Its translation: CASSFKLDSSYNEQFF.

This chain connects TRBV10-3 to TRBJ2-4; D not resolved. Germline values: CDR1 ENHRY, CDR2 SYGVKD. This CDR3 contains 15 residues. Trimming stripped 0 bases from V and 3 bases from J, with 9 bases between. This chain's CDR3 is CAISESAPLKNIQYF. The CDR3 bases are TGTGCCATCAGTGAGTCCGCGCCCCTCAAAAACATTCAGTACTTC.

The chain employs TRBV28 and TRBJ2-1, with TRBD2 matching over 11 bases. The length of the CDR3 is 16 residues. Germline V CDR1 and CDR2: MDHEN, SYDVKM. V shed 3 bases and J 3 bases; nucleotides not matched to a gene: 4. CDR3 coding DNA: TGTGCCAGCAGTTTGGTGGGACTAGCGGACTACAATGAGCAGTTCTTC. It encodes CASSLVGLADYNEQFF.

The genes are TRBV18 and TRBJ1-4; tentatively, D is TRBD1 (5 bases). CDR3 length: 14 amino acids. The V gene's germline CDR1 is KGHSH and CDR2 LQKENI. Trimming left V 3 bases short and J 8 bases short, with 13 bases between. As DNA, the CDR3 is TGTGCCAGCTCACCGACAGTAATTCGAGAAAAACTGTTTTTT. Protein: CASSPTVIREKLFF.

The chain couples TRBV28 to TRBJ2-7; possibly TRBD2 for D (5 bases). CDR3 length: 13 amino acids. Germline V gene sequence: CDR1 MDHEN, CDR2 SYDVKM. Trimming pared 6 bases from V and 1 base from J, leaving 10 bases between. The CDR3 coding sequence is TGTGCCAGCAGGATGGGAGTTTCCTACGAGCAGTACTTC. Its translation is CASRMGVSYEQYF.

The J gene is TRBJ2-3, the V gene TRBV5-4; 12 nucleotides line up with TRBD1. From germline, CDR1 is SGHNT and CDR2 YYREEE (reference sequence). Unmatched junction bases numbered 13, after V lost 4 bases and J lost 7 bases. The CDR3 spans 17 residues. The CDR3 DNA is TGTGCCAGCAGCCGTTCCGGGACAGGGGGCCTTGGGAATACGCAGTATTTT. It is translated as CASSRSGTGGLGNTQYF.